A selection of T cell receptor beta chains follows, all from one sample in a study of blood T cell repertoires in COVID-19. Method: immunoSEQ multiplex PCR; TCRdb's copy keeps in-frame clones and lacks some. Seen here are 300,000 to 450,000 clones, approximately 90% observed once, and the top ten hold more than 0.95%. Sequencing was carried out using PBMCs or T cells enriched from blood (not recorded which). These receptors all come from a woman aged 18-30 years who had recovered from COVID-19. Both conserved end residues are part of each CDR3. Fields, in order: V gene, clone size, J gene, D gene, CDR3 DNA, CDR3 protein. A D gene is named only where the DNA matches it firmly. A row's size may be missing; if present it is once, few, many or a size class.

>TRBV28|NA|TRBJ1-4|NA
TGTGCCAGCAGTTCTCCCGGGGAGAATGAAAAACTGTTTTTT
CASSSPGENEKLFF
>TRBV6-1|NA|TRBJ1-1|TRBD1
TGTGCCAGCAGTGAGAGGACAGGGGCAAGTGGTGGTGAAGCTTTCTTT
CASSERTGASGGEAFF
>TRBV9|NA|TRBJ1-2|NA
TGTGCCAGCAGCTTGTCCAGGGCCCCGTCTGGCTACACCTTC
CASSLSRAPSGYTF
>TRBV11-2|once|TRBJ2-1|TRBD1
TGTGCCAGCAGCCTAACAGGGGGCACTTACAATGAGCAGTTCTTC
CASSLTGGTYNEQFF
>TRBV10-2|NA|TRBJ2-1|TRBD2
TGCGCCAGCAAAAAACCGGGACTAGAGGCGAATGAGCAGTTCTTC
CASKKPGLEANEQFF
>TRBV18|NA|TRBJ1-1|NA
TGTGCCAGCTCACCAAACAGGATCACTGAAGCTTTCTTT
CASSPNRITEAFF
>TRBV6-5|NA|TRBJ1-3|TRBD1
TGTGCCAGCAGCTCTGACAGGGCTGGAAACACCATATATTTT
CASSSDRAGNTIYF
>TRBV6-1|NA|TRBJ2-7|TRBD1
TGTGCCAGCAGTGAACTCTGGGACAGGGGGCAGGACGAGCAGTACTTC
CASSELWDRGQDEQYF
>TRBV19|NA|TRBJ2-2|NA
TGTGCCAGTATGGTTGGGCTAACGAACACCGGGGAGCTGTTTTTT
CASMVGLTNTGELFF
>TRBV5-8|NA|TRBJ1-1|NA
TGTGCCAGCAGCGACTCAACGTCGGGGGGAGACACTGAAGCTTTCTTT
CASSDSTSGGDTEAFF
>TRBV7-9|NA|TRBJ1-4|TRBD1
TGTGCCAGCAGAAGGGACAGCCCTAATGAAAAACTGTTTTTT
CASRRDSPNEKLFF
>TRBV13|NA|TRBJ2-7|NA
TGTGCCAGCAGCTTATATCCGGGCGAGCAGTACTTC
CASSLYPGEQYF
>TRBV9|once|TRBJ1-1|NA
TGTGCCAGCAGCGTAGCTCCTGAGGGGAGGGCTGAAGCTTTCTTT
CASSVAPEGRAEAFF
>TRBV14|NA|TRBJ2-5|TRBD2
TGTGCCAGCAGCCAAGATACAGCGGGGGGGAAGTACTTC
CASSQDTAGGKYF
>TRBV19|NA|TRBJ1-2|NA
TGTGCCAGTCGGATCGCAGGGTCTCACTATGGCTACACCTTC
CASRIAGSHYGYTF
>TRBV6-5|NA|TRBJ1-6|NA
TGTGCCAGCAGTTACGGGGCCAGGTCACCCCTCCACTTT
CASSYGARSPLHF